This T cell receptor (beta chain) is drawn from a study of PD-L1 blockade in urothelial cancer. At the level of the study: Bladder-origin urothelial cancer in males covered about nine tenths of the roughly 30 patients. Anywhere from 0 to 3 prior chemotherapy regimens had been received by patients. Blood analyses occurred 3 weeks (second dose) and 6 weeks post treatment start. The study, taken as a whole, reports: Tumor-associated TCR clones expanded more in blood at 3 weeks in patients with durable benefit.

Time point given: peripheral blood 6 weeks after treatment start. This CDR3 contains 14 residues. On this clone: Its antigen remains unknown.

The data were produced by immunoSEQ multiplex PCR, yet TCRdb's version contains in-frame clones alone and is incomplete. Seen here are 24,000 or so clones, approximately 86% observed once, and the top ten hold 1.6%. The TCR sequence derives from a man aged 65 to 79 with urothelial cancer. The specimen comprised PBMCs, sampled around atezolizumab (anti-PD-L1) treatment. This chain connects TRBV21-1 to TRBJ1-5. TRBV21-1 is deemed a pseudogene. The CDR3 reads CASSIFSGGQPQHF. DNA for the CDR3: TGTGCCAGCAGCATTTTTTCGGGGGGTCAGCCCCAGCATTTT.